The 30 T cell receptor beta chains below come from one sample, sequenced in a study of CD8 T cells in Susac syndrome. RNA, at about 0.45 to 1 ug, was reverse transcribed with random hexamers. One entry per CDR3 protein, called by TCRdb with MiXCR from the immunoSEQ multiplex PCR reads. Among approximately 120,000 distinct CDR3 sequences, approximately 96% were seen once, and the ten largest hold roughly 0.08%. The sequenced sample consisted of CD4+ T cells from PBMCs. The receptors derive from a human donor in good health.

The gene calls are TRBV7-9 and TRBJ2-2; 7 bases line up with TRBD2. The ends lost 3 bases at V and 5 bases at J; junction bases unmatched: 9. The CDR3 runs to 16 residues. CDR1 and CDR2 from the germline V gene are SEHNR and FQNEAQ (reference sequence). The CDR3 protein is CASSFFAGVRTGELFF. For the CDR3, the DNA is TGTGCCAGCAGCTTTTTTGCGGGAGTAAGGACCGGGGAGCTGTTTTTT.

V gene TRBV11-3 combines with J gene TRBJ2-3; no definite D call. This CDR3 region has 17 residues. Trimming took off 5 bases at V and 2 bases at J, with 20 bases between the two ends. Germline-derived CDR1 and CDR2 are SGHNT and YENEEA. The chain's CDR3 is CASSPQRGSRFTDTQYF. As DNA, the CDR3 is TGTGCCAGCAGCCCCCAGCGAGGTAGCCGCTTCACAGATACGCAGTATTTT.

The V and J genes are TRBV5-1 and TRBJ2-1; 10 bases are shared with TRBD2. Germline V lookup: CDR1 SGHRS, CDR2 YFSETQ. Germline trimming cut 7 bases from V and 4 bases from J; bases unmatched to any gene: 5. This CDR3 spans 14 amino acids. CDR3 sequence reads: CASRLAGGYNEQFF. The CDR3 DNA reads as TGCGCCAGCCGACTAGCGGGTGGATACAATGAGCAGTTCTTC.

V and J are TRBV5-1 and TRBJ2-7; 8 nucleotides match TRBD2. CDR3 length: 15 residues. V gave up 0 bases and J gave up 4 bases; unmatched junction bases: 6. Germline V gene data show CDR1 as SGHRS and CDR2 as YFSETQ. Here the CDR3 reads CASSLDSSGWYEQYF. CDR3 coding DNA: TGCGCCAGCAGCTTGGATTCTAGCGGGTGGTACGAGCAGTACTTC. The entire variable domain, with the rest obtained from reference TRBV5-1 and TRBJ2-7, is as follows: KAGVTQTPRYLIKTRGQQVTLSCSPISGHRSVSWYQQTPGQGLQFLFEYFSETQRNKGNFPGRFSGRQFSNSRSEMNVSTLELGDSALYLCASSLDSSGWYEQYFGPGTRLTVT.

The chain combines TRBV4-2 with TRBJ2-1; 9 bases match TRBD1. Germline CDR1 reads LGHNA; CDR2 reads YNFKEQ. V shed 5 bases and J 7 bases; nucleotides not matched to a gene: 6. The CDR3 is 14 amino acids. The CDR3 sequence: CASSTGQGWNEQFF. CDR3 bases: TGTGCCAGCAGCACAGGACAGGGGTGGAATGAGCAGTTCTTC.

The chain uses TRBV29-1 and TRBJ1-1; the D gene is possibly TRBD1 (5 bases). V lost 6 bases to trimming and J lost 5 bases, with 16 bases between them. The germline gives CDR1 SQVTM, CDR2 ANQGSEA. The CDR3 has 13 amino acids. In DNA, the CDR3 is TGCAGCGTGGGGAGGGGAGGAAGAACTGAAGCTTTCTTT. Translated, it gives CSVGRGGRTEAFF. Based on the CDR3 plus reference TRBV29-1 and TRBJ1-1, the full variable domain is SAVISQKPSRDICQRGTSLTIQCQVDSQVTMMFWYRQQPGQSLTLIATANQGSEATYESGFVIDKFPISRPNLTFSTLTVSNMSPEDSSIYLCSVGRGGRTEAFFGQGTRLTVV.

The gene calls are TRBV6-5 and TRBJ1-5, with D tentatively TRBD1 (6 bases). V lost 4 bases, J lost 0 bases, and 16 bases lay in between. Germline values: CDR1 MNHEY, CDR2 SVGAGI. This CDR3 contains 17 residues. The CDR3 DNA reads as TGTGCCAGCAGTTCCACCGGACAGCCTTATAGCAATCAGCCCCAGCATTTT. Translated, it gives CASSSTGQPYSNQPQHF.

The V call is TRBV18, the J call TRBJ2-4; 8 bases map to TRBD1. The germline gives CDR1 KGHSH, CDR2 LQKENI. V lost 4 bases and J lost 8; bases outside the gene matches: 4. The CDR3 length is 13 residues. The CDR3 sequence is CASSHGQGDIQYF. CDR3 DNA sequence: TGTGCCAGCTCACATGGACAGGGAGACATTCAGTACTTC.

This clonotype was seen just once. V and J are TRBV2 and TRBJ2-5, with 7 bases that match TRBD1. In germline, CDR1 is SNHLY, CDR2 FYNNEI. This CDR3 spans 14 amino acids. V trimming: 7 bases; J trimming: 5 bases; junction bases outside the gene matches: 10. CDR3 amino acids: CASTTPGQTETQYF. CDR3 in DNA: TGTGCCAGCACTACTCCGGGACAGACGGAGACCCAGTACTTC. Looking up the rest from reference TRBV2 and TRBJ2-5 gives the full variable domain: EPEVTQTPSHQVTQMGQEVILRCVPISNHLYFYWYRQILGQKVEFLVSFYNNEISEKSEIFDDQFSVERPDGSNFTLKIRSTKLEDSAMYFCASTTPGQTETQYFGPGTRLLVL.

The chain recombines TRBV11-2 with TRBJ2-7, with 10 nucleotides matching TRBD1. Germline V gene lookup returns CDR1 SGHAT and CDR2 FQNNGV. V gave up 5 bases and J gave up 0 bases; unmatched junction bases: 7. This CDR3 is 16 amino acids long. The CDR3 sequence is CASSPRTGGVSYEQYF. CDR3 coding DNA: TGTGCCAGCAGCCCCAGGACAGGGGGGGTCTCCTACGAGCAGTACTTC.

This chain uses TRBV27 with TRBJ2-1, with 7 bases aligning to TRBD1. The junction had 9 bases not matched to a gene; V was cut back by 6 bases and J by 4 bases. The CDR3 contains 15 residues. Germline V CDR1 and CDR2: MNHEY, SMNVEV (reference sequence). As DNA, the CDR3 is TGTGCCAGCAGCCCGGGGACAGTGGCTTACAATGAGCAGTTCTTC. Amino acid sequence: CASSPGTVAYNEQFF.

This clonotype has a single count. The chain joins TRBV7-2 to TRBJ2-5; 9 nucleotides align to TRBD1. The trim removed 3 bases at V and 3 bases at J, leaving 5 bases unmatched. From germline, CDR1 is SGHTA and CDR2 FQGNSA. This CDR3 region has 15 residues. The CDR3 loop reads CASSFNRGQEETQYF. CDR3 DNA sequence: TGTGCCAGCAGCTTTAACAGGGGGCAGGAAGAGACCCAGTACTTC. Full variable domain (missing parts from reference TRBV7-2 and TRBJ2-5): GAGVSQSPSNKVTEKGKDVELRCDPISGHTALYWYRQSLGQGLEFLIYFQGNSAPDKSGLPSDRFSAERTGGSVSTLTIQRTQQEDSAVYLCASSFNRGQEETQYFGPGTRLLVL.

The V and J genes are TRBV19 and TRBJ1-1; TRBD1 matches at 7 bases. V lost 6 bases to trimming and J lost 3 bases; unmatched junction nucleotides: 10. This CDR3 contains 15 residues. Germline CDR1 is LNHDA and CDR2 is SQIVND (reference sequence). The CDR3: CASRRRGEEYTEAFF. CDR3 bases: TGTGCCAGTAGACGCAGGGGGGAAGAGTACACTGAAGCTTTCTTT.

The chain recombines TRBV25-1 with TRBJ2-7; D ambiguous. Per the germline V gene, CDR1 is MGHDK and CDR2 is SYGVNS. The CDR3 covers 12 residues. The V end was cut by 4 bases, the J end by 12 bases, with 16 bases between. CDR3 protein: CASSGPVGALYF. The DNA of the CDR3 is TGTGCCAGCAGTGGCCCCGTTGGAGCACTGTACTTC.

This chain links TRBV20-1 with TRBJ2-5; D unclear. Trimming cost V 1 base and J 5 bases, with 8 bases left between them. Germline loops: CDR1 DFQATT, CDR2 SNEGSKA (reference sequence). This CDR3 contains 12 residues. In nucleotides, the CDR3 is TGCAGTGCTAGAGGGCTATGGGAGACCCAGTACTTC. It specifies CSARGLWETQYF.

The gene calls are TRBV20-1 and TRBJ1-1, with 11 bases matching TRBD1. The germline gives CDR1 DFQATT, CDR2 SNEGSKA (reference sequence). V lost 3 bases and J lost 5; bases outside the gene matches: 5. The CDR3 sequence is 14 residues long. The CDR3 is CSARGGQGGTEAFF. The CDR3 bases are TGCAGTGCTAGGGGGGGACAGGGGGGAACTGAAGCTTTCTTT.

The rearrangement links TRBV27 to TRBJ1-5; 11 bases agree with TRBD1. J lost 6 bases, V lost 6 bases, and 7 bases had no gene match. This CDR3 is 15 amino acids long. The germline V gene encodes CDR1 MNHEY and CDR2 SMNVEV (reference sequence). CDR3: CASREPGTGGQPQHF. The CDR3 DNA is TGTGCCAGCAGGGAACCAGGGACAGGGGGTCAGCCCCAGCATTTT.

The rearrangement joins TRBV4-1 to TRBJ2-3; D remains ambiguous. CDR1 and CDR2 (germline): MGHRA, YSYEKL. V was clipped by 0 bases and J by 9 bases, with 10 bases between them. The CDR3 loop spans 13 amino acids. The CDR3 reads CASSQDPQGTQYF. CDR3 bases: TGCGCCAGCAGCCAAGACCCTCAAGGGACGCAGTATTTT.

V and J are TRBV3-1 and TRBJ2-1, with D hard to call. CDR1 and CDR2 from the germline V gene are LGHDT and YNNKEL (reference sequence). V lost 4 bases, J lost 0 bases, and 7 bases lay in between. The CDR3 has 14 residues. The DNA of the CDR3 is TGTGCCAGCAGCCTCAAATTCTCCTACAATGAGCAGTTCTTC. Protein sequence: CASSLKFSYNEQFF.

The V call is TRBV29-1, the J call TRBJ2-2, with D possibly matching TRBD1 (6 bases). The CDR3 spans 14 residues. Per germline, CDR1 SQVTM and CDR2 ANQGSEA. The V end was cut by 7 bases, the J end by 0 bases, with 12 bases between. CDR3 bases: TGCAGCGGTGGACAGTCTGCGAACACCGGGGAGCTGTTTTTT. Its translation is CSGGQSANTGELFF.

This clonotype appeared a single time. The chain couples TRBV6-2 or TRBV6-3 to TRBJ1-1; the D is unclear. Germline-derived CDR1 and CDR2 are MNHEY and SVGEGT. The CDR3 contains 14 residues. Trimming removed 2 bases at V and 2 bases at J, with 9 bases between. The CDR3 spells CASSYLRVNTEAFF. CDR3 nucleotides: TGTGCCAGCAGTTACCTAAGGGTAAACACTGAAGCTTTCTTT.

In this sample, this clonotype turned up a few times. This chain joins TRBV7-2 and TRBJ2-5; no clear D. Germline V CDR1 and CDR2: SGHTA, FQGNSA. CDR3 length equals 13 residues. The germline V and J ends were trimmed by 3 bases and 3 bases, with 8 bases remaining between them. In DNA, the CDR3 is TGTGCCAGCAGCTTCGAACTCAAAGAGACCCAGTACTTC. It codes for CASSFELKETQYF.

The chain joins TRBV7-9 to TRBJ1-2; D gene unclear. Germline CDR1 SEHNR, CDR2 FQNEAQ (reference sequence). Trimming took 1 base from V and 2 from J, leaving 8 bases between them. This CDR3 spans 14 amino acids. CDR3 bases: TGTGCCAGCAGCTTAGTTTCAGGAAACTATGGCTACACCTTC. Translating gives CASSLVSGNYGYTF.

This chain joins TRBV3-1 and TRBJ1-3; possible D gene TRBD1, 5 bases. V was trimmed by 2 bases and J by 0 bases, leaving 8 bases between them. This CDR3 is built from 15 residues. The germline CDR1 and CDR2 sequences are LGHDT and YNNKEL (reference sequence). The CDR3 loop is CASSQRQNSGNTIYF. As DNA, the CDR3 is TGTGCCAGCAGCCAAAGACAGAACTCTGGAAACACCATATATTTT.

J is TRBJ2-7 and V is TRBV6-5; 10 bases map to TRBD2. The CDR3 has 15 amino acids. V was pared by 5 bases and J by 2 bases, with 6 bases of the junction left unmatched. CDR1 is MNHEY, CDR2 SVGAGI, per germline. CDR3 in DNA: TGTGCCAGCAGTGGAAGAACTAGCGGGGCCTACGAGCAGTACTTC. It specifies CASSGRTSGAYEQYF.

The chain recombines TRBV30 with TRBJ2-2, with D hard to call. Germline CDR1 is GTSNPN and CDR2 is SVGIG (reference sequence). V lost 0 bases and J lost 4, with 12 bases in between. There are 15 residues in the CDR3. The CDR3 sequence: CAWSVNLFGTGELFF. Written as DNA, the CDR3 is TGTGCCTGGAGTGTCAACCTTTTTGGCACCGGGGAGCTGTTTTTT.

The genes are TRBV7-9 and TRBJ2-7; no firm D call. Trimming removed 5 bases at V and 5 bases at J, with 7 bases between. Germline V gives CDR1 SEHNR, CDR2 FQNEAQ (reference sequence). This CDR3 is built from 11 residues. This chain's CDR3 is CASSTLHEQYF. CDR3 sequence (DNA): TGTGCCAGCAGCACCCTCCACGAGCAGTACTTC.

V gene TRBV2 combines with J gene TRBJ1-1, with D uncertain. Germline V CDR1 and CDR2: SNHLY, FYNNEI. V gave up 4 bases and J gave up 3 bases, with 3 bases separating them. The CDR3 extends over 11 amino acids. The CDR3 sequence is CASSGYTEAFF. Here the CDR3 DNA reads TGTGCCAGCAGTGGGTACACTGAAGCTTTCTTT.

The chain recombines TRBV10-2 with TRBJ2-3; D tentatively fits TRBD1 or TRBD2 (5 bases each). V lost 3 bases to trimming and J lost 10 bases, with 17 bases between them. Germline values: CDR1 WSHSY, CDR2 SAAADI. The CDR3 extends over 14 amino acids. This chain's CDR3 is CASSDRDDTAAQYF. The CDR3 DNA is TGCGCCAGCAGTGACCGGGACGACACAGCGGCGCAGTATTTT.

This chain joins TRBV20-1 and TRBJ2-7; D unclear. Germline V gives CDR1 DFQATT, CDR2 SNEGSKA (reference sequence). V was cut by 1 base and J by 6 bases, with 13 bases left in between. The CDR3 totals 13 residues. CDR3 amino acids: CSARASIFGEQYF. The CDR3 nucleotides are TGCAGTGCTAGAGCCTCGATCTTTGGCGAGCAGTACTTC.